What follows are 27 T cell receptor beta chains derived from one specimen sequenced in a study of identical twins (dated by TCRdb to 2015 to 2016). The receptor library was made with 5' RACE. Reads for this sample came from an Illumina HiSeq 2000. TCRdb cleaned the public reads at Q25 with fastp, built clones with MiXCR and kept in-frame beta chains. Rows merge per CDR3 protein into single entries with the most common DNA and genes. This sample has 260,000 or so distinct CDR3 sequences in its table, and 6% to 8.5% of those were observed once. Of the sample, under 6% is held by the ten largest clones. The sample was also linked to a second study, of yellow fever vaccine responses in identical twins.

Sequenced sample: CD8+ T cells sorted from blood. The receptors here all came from a young woman in good health.

A few counts support this clonotype. The rearrangement links TRBV5-1 to TRBJ2-4, with a possible D match to TRBD2 (6 bases). Germline V gene lookup returns CDR1 SGHRS and CDR2 YFSETQ. This CDR3 contains 12 residues. V was cut by 6 bases and J by 8 bases, with 12 bases left in between. The CDR3 DNA sequence: TGCGCCAGCACCCGAACGGGGGACATTCAGTACTTC. This codes for CASTRTGDIQYF.

The chain recombines TRBV6-1 with TRBJ2-3; 9 bases fit TRBD2. This CDR3 has 17 residues. V lost 5 bases to trimming and J lost 2 bases; unmatched junction nucleotides: 11. Germline V gives CDR1 MNHNS, CDR2 SASEGT. Here the CDR3 DNA reads TGTGCCAGCAGTCCGCGTAGTAGCGGGAGCTTCACAGATACGCAGTATTTT. It encodes CASSPRSSGSFTDTQYF.

This clonotype was counted many times. This chain uses TRBV27 with TRBJ2-1; 10 bases fit TRBD2. This CDR3 contains 15 residues. Germline V lookup: CDR1 MNHEY, CDR2 SMNVEV (reference sequence). V dropped 7 bases and J dropped 7; count of bases not matched to a gene: 10. The CDR3 DNA reads as TGTGCCAGCACCGTAAGCGGGGGGGCCTTGAATGAGCAGTTCTTC. This encodes CASTVSGGALNEQFF.

A remark on this clonotype: This sequence may be a read error, since a much larger clone differs from it by one base. The chain uses TRBV5-1 and TRBJ2-6; 16 nucleotides agree with TRBD2. The CDR3 sequence is 18 residues long. Per germline, CDR1 SGHRS and CDR2 YFSETQ. This CDR3 is CASSSGLAGGTGANILTF. CDR3 in DNA: TGCGCCAGCAGCTCGGGACTAGCGGGAGGGACTGGGGCCAACATCCTGACTTTC.

This clonotype was picked up many times. The chain has TRBV3-1 and TRBJ2-1, with TRBD2 matching 10 bases. The V segment lost 0 bases and the J segment 10 bases; nucleotides outside the gene matches: 15. The germline V gene has CDR1 LGHDT and CDR2 YNNKEL (reference sequence). The CDR3 sequence is 18 residues long. The CDR3 here is CASSQEILQASGRSEQFF. Written as DNA, the CDR3 is TGTGCCAGCAGCCAAGAGATCCTTCAGGCTAGCGGGAGAAGCGAGCAGTTCTTC.

Worth noting for this clonotype: The conserved final phenylalanine or tryptophan is absent from the CDR3, which likely points to a read error. The V gene is TRBV3-1, the J gene TRBJ2-7; no clear D gene. V lost 4 bases to trimming and J lost 1 base, with 14 bases between them. The CDR3 sequence is 15 residues long. Looked up from germline, CDR1 is LGHDT and CDR2 is YNNKEL (reference sequence). The CDR3 region is CASSPVPTASYEQYL. The CDR3 DNA is TGTGCCAGCAGCCCCGTACCCACAGCTTCCTACGAGCAGTACCTC.

The gene calls are TRBV5-1 and TRBJ2-3, with 9 bases aligning to TRBD2. Trimming at V came to 2 bases and at J to 6 bases, leaving 16 bases not matched to a gene. This CDR3 region has 18 residues. CDR1 SGHRS and CDR2 YFSETQ come from the germline V gene. In DNA form, the CDR3 reads TGCGCCAGCAGCTTCGGGCCCCCCGTAGCGGGAGCGCTGGATACGCAGTATTTT. This encodes CASSFGPPVAGALDTQYF.

This clonotype was detected a few times. The rearrangement joins TRBV3-1 to TRBJ2-1; 8 bases line up with TRBD2. Germline V gene data show CDR1 as LGHDT and CDR2 as YNNKEL (reference sequence). This CDR3 contains 15 residues. V gave up 8 bases and J gave up 9 bases; unmatched junction bases: 15. CDR3: CASGRGRGDLREQFF. CDR3 nucleotide sequence: TGTGCCAGCGGACGCGGGCGGGGGGATTTGCGTGAGCAGTTCTTC.

This clonotype came up a few times. The rearrangement joins TRBV2 to TRBJ1-1, with D unclear. This CDR3 has 12 amino acids. Germline assignment: CDR1 SNHLY and CDR2 FYNNEI. Trimming pared 8 bases from V and 5 bases from J, leaving 12 bases between. The CDR3 DNA reads TGTGCCAGCCTAGGGAGAACTACTGAAGCTTTCTTT. It codes for CASLGRTTEAFF.

This clonotype was picked up a small number of times. The rearrangement joins TRBV5-1 to TRBJ2-7, with 8 bases matching TRBD2. Germline-derived CDR1 and CDR2 are SGHRS and YFSETQ. The CDR3 covers 15 residues. After removal of 0 bases from V and 3 bases from J, the junction contained 5 bases not matched to a gene. CDR3 loop: CASSLDGSGNYEQYF. The CDR3 DNA follows: TGCGCCAGCAGCTTGGATGGTAGCGGGAACTACGAGCAGTACTTC.

In this sample, this clonotype turned up a few times. The chain employs TRBV4-1 and TRBJ2-3; 8 nucleotides match TRBD1. CDR1 and CDR2 from the germline V gene are MGHRA and YSYEKL. This CDR3 is built from 15 residues. V lost 4 bases and J lost 3; bases outside the gene matches: 6. As DNA, the CDR3 is TGCGCCAGCAGCCTGAAACAGGGGGAAACAGATACGCAGTATTTT. Encoded protein: CASSLKQGETDTQYF.

The rearrangement uses TRBV20-1 and TRBJ2-3; 7 nucleotides match TRBD2. Per germline, CDR1 DFQATT and CDR2 SNEGSKA (reference sequence). The CDR3 runs to 13 residues. J gave up 2 bases and V 5 bases, and 4 bases lay outside the gene matches. Written as DNA, the CDR3 is TGCAGTGCTCAGCGGGGTTACACAGATACGCAGTATTTT. It yields the protein CSAQRGYTDTQYF.

Only a few counts were recorded for this clonotype. This chain connects TRBV19 to TRBJ2-7; 8 bases map to TRBD2. The germline V gene encodes CDR1 LNHDA and CDR2 SQIVND (reference sequence). Losses at the gene ends were 4 bases for V and 4 bases for J; bases not matched to a gene: 6. The CDR3 contains 14 residues. CDR3 protein: CASSTAGALYEQYF. Written as DNA, the CDR3 is TGTGCCAGTAGTACAGCGGGAGCGCTATACGAGCAGTACTTC. Supplemented by reference TRBV19 and TRBJ2-7, the full variable domain reads DGGITQSPKYLFRKEGQNVTLSCEQNLNHDAMYWYRQDPGQGLRLIYYSQIVNDFQKGDIAEGYSVSREKKESFPLTVTSAQKNPTAFYLCASSTAGALYEQYFGPGTRLTVT.

This clonotype was picked up many times. The V and J genes are TRBV2 and TRBJ2-7, with D perhaps given as TRBD1 or TRBD2 (6 bases each). Trimming left V 2 bases short and J 6 bases short, with 14 bases between. This CDR3 is built from 14 residues. The germline V gene has CDR1 SNHLY and CDR2 FYNNEI. DNA of the CDR3: TGTGCCAGCAGTGAATGGGGGGCGCGGATCGAGCAGTACGTC. Amino acids: CASSEWGARIEQYV.

This rearrangement joins TRBV20-1 to TRBJ1-2; 7 bases are a match to TRBD1. Germline values: CDR1 DFQATT, CDR2 SNEGSKA (reference sequence). V was clipped by 0 bases and J by 2 bases; unmatched bases: 6. The CDR3 extends over 15 amino acids. CDR3: CSARDDRVRNYGYTF. The CDR3 DNA reads TGCAGTGCTAGAGATGACAGGGTCCGGAACTATGGCTACACCTTC.

This clonotype was detected ten times or more. This chain joins TRBV20-1 and TRBJ2-7, with D perhaps given as TRBD1 or TRBD2 (5 bases each). Germline CDR1 DFQATT, CDR2 SNEGSKA (reference sequence). The CDR3 is 13 residues long. Trimming took off 2 bases at V and 0 bases at J, with 8 bases between the two ends. For the CDR3, the DNA is TGCAGTGCTAGATCAGGGAGCTCCTACGAGCAGTACGTC. Its protein product is CSARSGSSYEQYV.

This clonotype was picked up a small number of times. This chain uses TRBV7-9 with TRBJ1-2; D unresolved. Germline assignment: CDR1 SEHNR and CDR2 FQNEAQ (reference sequence). V was pared by 1 base and J by 6 bases, with 9 bases between. This CDR3 is built from 13 residues. CDR3 sequence (DNA): TGTGCCAGCAGCTTAGGACGGGCTGATGGCTACACCTTC. It translates to CASSLGRADGYTF. Looking up the rest from reference TRBV7-9 and TRBJ1-2 gives the full variable domain: DTGVSQNPRHKITKRGQNVTFRCDPISEHNRLYWYRQTLGQGPEFLTYFQNEAQLEKSRLLSDRFSAERPKGSFSTLEIQRTEQGDSAMYLCASSLGRADGYTFGSGTRLTVV.

This clonotype was seen repeatedly, ten times or more. V and J are TRBV29-1 and TRBJ1-4; TRBD1 might be the D (5 bases). The CDR3 length is 13 residues. Germline CDR1 reads SQVTM; CDR2 reads ANQGSEA. Trimming left V 0 bases short and J 11 bases short, with 13 bases between. The CDR3 reads CSVEDQGGWKLFF. The CDR3, as DNA: TGCAGCGTTGAAGATCAGGGCGGGTGGAAACTGTTTTTT.

This clonotype came up many times. The chain carries TRBV12-3 or TRBV12-4 and TRBJ2-7; D is uncertain. V was clipped by 3 bases and J by 2 bases, with 8 bases between them. The CDR3 consists of 13 residues. DNA for the CDR3: TGTGCCAGCAGTTTGGAGTTGACCTACGAGCAGTACGTC. Protein sequence: CASSLELTYEQYV.

A few counts support this clonotype. The CDR3 spells CSAVPRSSYEQYV. The CDR3 bases are TGCAGTGCAGTCCCAAGGAGCTCCTACGAGCAGTACGTC. The gene calls are TRBV20-1 and TRBJ2-7; unclear D gene. V was clipped by 6 bases and J by 0 bases, with 12 bases between them. The CDR3 runs 13 residues. Germline-derived CDR1 and CDR2 are DFQATT and SNEGSKA (reference sequence).

This clonotype appeared many times. The chain is built from TRBV5-1 and TRBJ2-7; TRBD1 might be the D (6 bases). Trimming shortened V by 0 bases and J by 1 base, and 8 bases separated the two germline ends. This CDR3 comprises 14 residues. CDR1 is SGHRS, CDR2 YFSETQ, per germline. CDR3 residues: CASSLVGQSYEQYF. DNA for the CDR3: TGCGCCAGCAGCTTGGTTGGACAGTCCTACGAGCAGTACTTC.

This clonotype was recorded at least ten times. The chain is built from TRBV5-1 and TRBJ1-4, with 7 bases fitting TRBD1. This CDR3 comprises 12 residues. The V gene's germline CDR1 is SGHRS and CDR2 YFSETQ. Trimming removed 5 bases from V and 12 bases from J; junction bases left unmatched: 7. The CDR3 is CASRQTGPELFF. The CDR3 nucleotides are TGCGCCAGCAGACAGACAGGGCCTGAACTGTTTTTT.

This clonotype was counted ten times or more. This chain links TRBV12-3 or TRBV12-4 with TRBJ2-7, with D possibly being TRBD2 (6 bases). With 5 bases removed from V and 3 bases from J, the gap between germline ends came to 26 bases. The CDR3 runs 18 residues. CDR3 nucleotide sequence: TGTGCCAGCAGTGCCGGGACTGTCGACTCCGGAGCCTTCTACGAGCAGTACTTC. It is translated as CASSAGTVDSGAFYEQYF.

This clonotype occurred a few times. The chain is built from TRBV20-1 and TRBJ2-7, with D possibly TRBD2 on 6 matching bases. The CDR3 loop spans 14 amino acids. V shed 0 bases and J shed 3 bases, with 12 bases lying between them. Germline values: CDR1 DFQATT, CDR2 SNEGSKA (reference sequence). The CDR3 is CSARDVSGDYEQYF. The CDR3 DNA reads as TGCAGTGCTAGAGATGTTTCGGGAGACTACGAGCAGTACTTC.

The chain combines TRBV2 with TRBJ1-2, with 8 bases matching TRBD1. The ends lost 3 bases at V and 4 bases at J; junction bases unmatched: 13. The CDR3 length is 17 residues. The germline V gene has CDR1 SNHLY and CDR2 FYNNEI. CDR3 bases: TGTGCCAGCAGTGACACAGGGGGAGGGATGTCAAGCTATGGCTACACCTTC. This gives the protein CASSDTGGGMSSYGYTF.

This clonotype was observed at least ten times. The chain employs TRBV12-3 or TRBV12-4 and TRBJ2-2, with D uncertain. This CDR3 comprises 13 residues. The V end lost 7 bases, the J end lost 7 bases, and 13 bases lay between the germline ends. CDR3 sequence (DNA): TGTGCCAGCATGATTGGACCGATCGGGGAGCTGTTTTTT. As protein: CASMIGPIGELFF.

The sample holds a few counts of this clonotype. This chain links TRBV20-1 with TRBJ2-7; 12 bases agree with TRBD2. Trimming took 6 bases from V and 0 from J; bases not matched to a gene: 18. The V gene's germline CDR1 is DFQATT and CDR2 SNEGSKA (reference sequence). This CDR3 region has 19 residues. Here the CDR3 reads CSAAWGLAGGTKSSYEQYV. CDR3 coding DNA: TGCAGTGCGGCCTGGGGCCTAGCGGGGGGGACTAAAAGCTCCTACGAGCAGTACGTC.